The rows below give T cell receptor beta chains drawn from one sample of a study of long-term antiretroviral therapy in people with HIV. The table came from immunoSEQ multiplex PCR; TCRdb's copy has only in-frame clones and leaves some out. The profile shows about 33,000 clones, about three quarters of them singletons. This sample comprised unsorted PBMCs, obtained 2 years after starting antiretroviral therapy. The receptors were gathered from a woman in her forties or fifties with HIV. Both conserved end residues are part of each CDR3. D genes are given only for firm matches. The size field is filled for only some rows; it gives once, few, many or a size class.

size: few
D: TRBD1
V: TRBV4-1
J: TRBJ1-2
DNA: TGCGCCAGCAGCCAAGACATCCGTGGACAGGATGTCTATGGCTACACCTTC
CDR3: CASSQDIRGQDVYGYTF

size: -
D: TRBD1
V: TRBV7-2
J: TRBJ1-2
DNA: TGTGCCAGCAGTTTCAGGGGGTCGCGGGGCTACACCTTC
CDR3: CASSFRGSRGYTF

size: -
D: -
V: TRBV7-2
J: TRBJ1-1
DNA: TGTGCCAGCAGCCTGTGGGACCGTCGGAACATGAACACTGAAGCTTTCTTT
CDR3: CASSLWDRRNMNTEAFF

size: few
D: -
V: TRBV7-9
J: TRBJ1-1
DNA: TGTGCCAGCAGCGCCGCCCGCGCTGAAGCTTTCTTT
CDR3: CASSAARAEAFF

size: -
D: TRBD1
V: TRBV9
J: TRBJ1-4
DNA: TGTGCCAGCAGCGAGGGGACAGGGTTAGGCACTAATGAAAAACTGTTTTTT
CDR3: CASSEGTGLGTNEKLFF

size: once
D: -
V: TRBV19
J: TRBJ2-6
DNA: TGTGCCAGTAGTATCCTCTACTCTGGGGCCAACGTCCTGACTTTC
CDR3: CASSILYSGANVLTF

size: -
D: -
V: TRBV30
J: TRBJ1-1
DNA: TGTGCCTGGACACAGATGAACACTGAAGCTTTCTTT
CDR3: CAWTQMNTEAFF

size: few
D: TRBD1
V: TRBV7-7
J: TRBJ2-7
DNA: TGTGCCAGCAGCTCCGGACAGGGCAACGAGCAGTACTTC
CDR3: CASSSGQGNEQYF

size: -
D: -
V: TRBV27
J: TRBJ1-2
DNA: TGTGCCAGCAGTTCACAGGACAGAGCTGGCTACACCTTC
CDR3: CASSSQDRAGYTF

size: -
D: -
V: TRBV19
J: TRBJ2-4
DNA: TGTGCCAGTAGTATAGATCTGGAAATCCTAGCCAAAAACATTCAGTACTTC
CDR3: CASSIDLEILAKNIQYF

size: -
D: TRBD1
V: TRBV4-2
J: TRBJ1-4
DNA: TGTGCCAGCAGCACCCGGGACAGCCATAATGAAAAACTGTTTTTT
CDR3: CASSTRDSHNEKLFF

size: few
D: -
V: TRBV7-8
J: TRBJ2-2
DNA: TGTGCCAGCAGCTTAACAAGCGGTCGACCCACCGGGGAGCTGTTTTTT
CDR3: CASSLTSGRPTGELFF

size: few
D: TRBD1
V: TRBV25-1
J: TRBJ1-6
DNA: TGTGCCAGCAGTGTAGACAGGGTTTCACCCCTCCACTTT
CDR3: CASSVDRVSPLHF

size: -
D: -
V: TRBV18
J: TRBJ2-5
DNA: TGTGCCAGCTCACCACGGACTGGGGGGCTTCAAGAGACCCAGTACTTC
CDR3: CASSPRTGGLQETQYF

size: -
D: TRBD1
V: TRBV5-5
J: TRBJ2-7
DNA: TGTGCCAGCAGCTTCCGACAGGGGGCGTCCTACGAGCAGTACTTC
CDR3: CASSFRQGASYEQYF

size: few
D: -
V: TRBV6-1
J: TRBJ1-5
DNA: TGTGCCAGCAGGACCCTACAAATCAATCAGCCCCAGCATTTT
CDR3: CASRTLQINQPQHF

size: -
D: -
V: TRBV6-1
J: TRBJ2-5
DNA: TGTGCCAGCAGCCCCTCCTATGGAATGGAGACCCAGTACTTC
CDR3: CASSPSYGMETQYF

size: -
D: TRBD1
V: TRBV6-5
J: TRBJ1-1
DNA: TGTGCCAGCAGTTACGAGACAGGGGGCAAGAATGGAGCTTTCTTT
CDR3: CASSYETGGKNGAFF

size: -
D: TRBD1
V: TRBV7-9
J: TRBJ1-1
DNA: TGTGCCAGCAGCACCTACAGGGGGCGAGGCACTGAAGCTTTCTTT
CDR3: CASSTYRGRGTEAFF

size: few
D: TRBD1
V: TRBV12-5
J: TRBJ2-1
DNA: TGTGCTAGTGGCTCGGGACAGCTTTCCTACAATGAGCAGTTCTTC
CDR3: CASGSGQLSYNEQFF

size: few
D: -
V: TRBV4-1
J: TRBJ2-3
DNA: TGCGCCACCACGACGGCGCAGTATTTT
CDR3: CATTTAQYF

size: -
D: TRBD1
V: TRBV7-9
J: TRBJ1-5
DNA: TGTGCCAGCAGCTTGGCCGGGACAGGGGGCCAGCCCCAGCATTTT
CDR3: CASSLAGTGGQPQHF

size: -
D: -
V: TRBV6-4
J: TRBJ2-5
DNA: TGTGCCAGCAGTGACTCGATCTCGGCAGGGGAGGAGACGGGAGAGACCCAGTACTTC
CDR3: CASSDSISAGEETGETQYF

size: -
D: TRBD2
V: TRBV13
J: TRBJ2-5
DNA: TGTGCCAGCAGAGCGAGAGCGGGGGGTCAACAAGAGACCCAGTACTTC
CDR3: CASRARAGGQQETQYF

size: -
D: TRBD1
V: TRBV14
J: TRBJ1-4
DNA: TGTGCCAGCACTAGGACAGGGTCTAATGAAAAACTGTTTTTT
CDR3: CASTRTGSNEKLFF

size: -
D: -
V: TRBV6-5
J: TRBJ2-3
DNA: TGTGCCAGCAGTTACTCGAGGCGGGGATGGACAGATACGCAGTATTTT
CDR3: CASSYSRRGWTDTQYF

size: once
D: TRBD2
V: TRBV2
J: TRBJ2-1
DNA: TGTGCCAGCAACCACGGACTAGCGGCAAACAATGAGCAGTTCTTC
CDR3: CASNHGLAANNEQFF

size: -
D: -
V: TRBV7-3
J: TRBJ2-2
DNA: TGTGCCAGCAGCTTAGGCTTTAGTGACACCGGGGAGCTGTTTTTT
CDR3: CASSLGFSDTGELFF

size: -
D: -
V: TRBV7-2
J: TRBJ2-5
DNA: TGTGCCAGCACCTTGGCGATTGGGGGACAAGAGACCCAGTACTTC
CDR3: CASTLAIGGQETQYF

size: -
D: TRBD2
V: TRBV2
J: TRBJ2-3
DNA: TGTGCCAGCAGTGAAATTGCGGGGGGCCTAACAGATACGCAGTATTTT
CDR3: CASSEIAGGLTDTQYF

size: -
D: TRBD1
V: TRBV5-8
J: TRBJ1-5
DNA: TGTGCCAGCAGCTTGGGTTGGGGGACAGGGCAGGTTCAGCCCCAGCATTTT
CDR3: CASSLGWGTGQVQPQHF

size: -
D: TRBD2
V: TRBV29-1
J: TRBJ2-2
DNA: TGCAGCGCCGGGACTAGCGGTCAAGGCACCGGGGAGCTGTTTTTT
CDR3: CSAGTSGQGTGELFF

size: -
D: -
V: TRBV30
J: TRBJ1-3
DNA: TGTGCCTGGAGTCCGGGGGGGAGCTCTGGAAACACCATATATTTT
CDR3: CAWSPGGSSGNTIYF

size: -
D: -
V: TRBV7-2
J: TRBJ2-4
DNA: TGTGCCAGCAGCTTACCGGTCGTAGCCAAAAACATTCAGTACTTC
CDR3: CASSLPVVAKNIQYF

size: -
D: -
V: TRBV5-1
J: TRBJ1-1
DNA: TGCGCCAGCAGCTTGGGGGCAGGGAACACTGAAGCTTTCTTT
CDR3: CASSLGAGNTEAFF

size: -
D: TRBD1
V: TRBV6-1
J: TRBJ1-3
DNA: TGTGCCAGCAGTCTGGACAGGGGAAACACCATATATTTT
CDR3: CASSLDRGNTIYF

size: -
D: -
V: TRBV25-1
J: TRBJ2-1
DNA: TGTGCCAGCAGTGAGAGAGGGCTTAATTACAATGAGCAGTTCTTC
CDR3: CASSERGLNYNEQFF

size: -
D: -
V: TRBV23-1
J: TRBJ1-6
DNA: TGCGCCAGCAAAAGGGGGGTTACTTCACCCCTCCACTTT
CDR3: CASKRGVTSPLHF